These 25 T cell receptor beta chains originate from one sample sequenced in a study of T-cell memory formation after mild COVID-19. Using its own MiXCR run on the 5' RACE reads, TCRdb lists one record per CDR3 protein. The sample lists hundreds of thousands of distinct CDR3 sequences; 20% to 25% were seen once. Sequenced material: PBMCs or a T cell subset sorted from them (not recorded which). The receptor source for this set is a man in his late teens or twenties who had mild COVID-19 (a few samples of this study predate the infection). Cell type and time point are not known.

The gene calls are TRBV20-1 and TRBJ2-5, with 9 bases identical to TRBD1. V shed 5 bases and J 2 bases; nucleotides not matched to a gene: 0. Germline CDR1 reads DFQATT; CDR2 reads SNEGSKA (reference sequence). The CDR3 consists of 12 residues. CDR3 loop: CSADRGQETQYF. The CDR3 DNA is TGCAGTGCTGACAGGGGGCAAGAGACCCAGTACTTC.

This clonotype turned up a few times. This chain uses TRBV20-1 with TRBJ2-3; D might be TRBD1 or TRBD2, each matching 5 bases. Germline lookup yields CDR1 DFQATT and CDR2 SNEGSKA (reference sequence). Trimming took off 5 bases at V and 4 bases at J, with 10 bases between the two ends. The CDR3 spans 12 residues. The CDR3 loop reads CSAGDGPDTQYF. In DNA, the CDR3 is TGCAGTGCTGGGGACGGACCAGATACGCAGTATTTT.

This chain joins TRBV5-1 and TRBJ2-7; D may be TRBD2 (5 bases). Trimming took 0 bases from V and 5 from J, leaving 12 bases between them. Germline lookup yields CDR1 SGHRS and CDR2 YFSETQ. This CDR3 comprises 14 residues. For the CDR3, the DNA is TGCGCCAGCAGCTTGGGTTCCCCGGAGGACGAGCAGTACGTC. Translating it yields CASSLGSPEDEQYV.

V gene TRBV18 combines with J gene TRBJ2-3, with a tentative D call TRBD1 (6 bases). Trimming cost V 3 bases and J 3 bases, with 13 bases left between them. CDR3 length: 15 residues. CDR1 and CDR2 (germline): KGHSH, LQKENI. The CDR3 loop reads CASSPSGAMTDTQYF. CDR3 nucleotide sequence: TGTGCCAGCTCACCGTCAGGGGCGATGACAGATACGCAGTATTTT. The full variable domain, with the rest looked up from reference TRBV18 and TRBJ2-3, is NAGVMQNPRHLVRRRGQEARLRCSPMKGHSHVYWYRQLPEEGLKFMVYLQKENIIDESGMPKERFSAEFPKEGPSILRIQQVVRGDSAAYFCASSPSGAMTDTQYFGPGTRLTVL.

The rearrangement joins TRBV28 to TRBJ2-3; a possible D gene is TRBD1 (6 bases). Germline V gene lookup returns CDR1 MDHEN and CDR2 SYDVKM. This CDR3 has 11 amino acids. The V end was cut by 2 bases, the J end by 12 bases, with 9 bases between. CDR3 residues: CASSLDRHQYF. CDR3 DNA: TGTGCCAGCAGTTTAGACAGGCACCAGTATTTT.

This clonotype was seen at least ten times. The chain couples TRBV4-2 to TRBJ1-1, with TRBD1 identical over 7 bases. The germline V gene has CDR1 LGHNA and CDR2 YNFKEQ. This CDR3 region has 18 residues. V lost 0 bases to trimming and J lost 0 bases; unmatched junction nucleotides: 10. This CDR3 reads CASSQDWIRTGMNTEAFF. CDR3 bases: TGTGCCAGCAGCCAAGATTGGATAAGGACAGGAATGAACACTGAAGCTTTCTTT.

The gene calls are TRBV7-9 and TRBJ1-6, with 8 bases aligning to TRBD1. This CDR3 has 15 residues. The junction had 6 bases not matched to a gene; V was cut back by 5 bases and J by 6 bases. Germline lookup yields CDR1 SEHNR and CDR2 FQNEAQ (reference sequence). The DNA of the CDR3 is TGTGCCAGCAGCGCCGACAGGGGATCTAATTCACCCCTCCACTTT. It specifies CASSADRGSNSPLHF.

The V and J genes are TRBV5-5 and TRBJ2-3, with TRBD2 identical over 14 bases. V gave up 1 base and J gave up 4 bases; unmatched junction bases: 5. Germline V lookup: CDR1 SGHKS, CDR2 YYEKEE (reference sequence). The CDR3 sequence is 17 residues long. Written as DNA, the CDR3 is TGTGCCAGCAGCTTGCGACTAGCGGGGGGGCGGTCAGATACGCAGTATTTT. Translation gives CASSLRLAGGRSDTQYF.

This clonotype was seen a few times. The chain uses TRBV9 and TRBJ2-5; D may be TRBD1 or TRBD2 (6 bases each). Trimming took 0 bases from V and 1 from J, leaving 10 bases between them. The CDR3 length is 15 residues. The V gene's germline CDR1 is SGDLS and CDR2 YYNGEE. CDR3 coding DNA: TGTGCCAGCAGCGTAGGAGGGGGGCCCCAAGAGACCCAGTACTTC. Its translation is CASSVGGGPQETQYF.

This clonotype was counted only a few times. The J gene is TRBJ2-7, the V gene TRBV20-1, with a weak D call TRBD2 (5 bases). The germline CDR1 and CDR2 sequences are DFQATT and SNEGSKA (reference sequence). V was trimmed by 1 base and J by 0 bases, leaving 10 bases between them. This CDR3 contains 14 residues. CDR3 in amino acids: CSARGTLSSYEQYV. The DNA of the CDR3 is TGCAGTGCTAGAGGGACTCTGAGCTCCTACGAGCAGTACGTC.

This clonotype was picked up many times. V and J are TRBV3-1 and TRBJ2-7, with 8 positions matching TRBD1. The CDR3 is 13 amino acids. V trimming: 7 bases; J trimming: 5 bases; junction bases outside the gene matches: 7. Germline V lookup: CDR1 LGHDT, CDR2 YNNKEL (reference sequence). Written as DNA, the CDR3 is TGTGCCAGCAAATTTGGACAGGGCAACGAGCAGTACTTC. Its protein product is CASKFGQGNEQYF.

This clonotype was seen a handful of times. The chain combines TRBV27 with TRBJ1-1, with D uncertain. The CDR3 consists of 13 residues. V was clipped by 1 base and J by 3 bases, with 6 bases between them. CDR1 and CDR2 from the germline V gene are MNHEY and SMNVEV (reference sequence). The chain's CDR3 is CASSLFAYTEAFF. CDR3 in DNA: TGTGCCAGCAGTTTATTTGCCTACACTGAAGCTTTCTTT.

This clonotype was counted between two and nine times. The V call is TRBV28, the J call TRBJ2-5, with TRBD2 identical over 8 bases. With V trimmed by 6 bases and J by 1 base, 7 bases remained unmatched. Germline assignment: CDR1 MDHEN and CDR2 SYDVKM. There are 15 residues in the CDR3. The CDR3 is CASRSGTRRQETQYF. CDR3 sequence (DNA): TGTGCCAGCAGATCGGGGACTAGGCGCCAAGAGACCCAGTACTTC. Looking up the rest from reference TRBV28 and TRBJ2-5 gives the full variable domain: DVKVTQSSRYLVKRTGEKVFLECVQDMDHENMFWYRQDPGLGLRLIYFSYDVKMKEKGDIPEGYSVSREKKERFSLILESASTNQTSMYLCASRSGTRRQETQYFGPGTRLLVL.

Points on this clonotype: Its ends do not fully match the called genes, so a read error is possible. The chain carries TRBV7-2 and TRBJ1-6; no clear D. CDR3 length: 15 residues. Looked up from germline, CDR1 is SGHTA and CDR2 is FQGNSA. CDR3 DNA: TGTTCCAGCAGCTTAGCCGGACGCGAATTGAACCCCCTCCACTTT. It is translated as CSSSLAGRELNPLHF.

The V and J genes are TRBV9 and TRBJ2-3; perhaps TRBD2 as D (5 bases). This CDR3 comprises 14 residues. V was shortened by 0 bases and J by 3 bases, with 8 bases between the two germline ends. CDR1 is SGDLS, CDR2 YYNGEE, per germline. Written as DNA, the CDR3 is TGTGCCAGCAGCGTAGGACCGGGGACAGATACGCAGTATTTT. It translates to CASSVGPGTDTQYF.

This clonotype was recorded a few times. This chain uses TRBV5-5 with TRBJ1-5; D remains ambiguous. Germline loops: CDR1 SGHKS, CDR2 YYEKEE (reference sequence). CDR3 length: 14 residues. Trimming cost V 0 bases and J 1 base, with 5 bases left between them. For the CDR3, the DNA is TGTGCCAGCAGCTTGGTAGAGAGCAATCAGCCCCAGCATTTT. Amino acids: CASSLVESNQPQHF.

The rearrangement links TRBV4-2 to TRBJ2-3, with no clear D. Germline CDR1 is LGHNA and CDR2 is YNFKEQ. V was clipped by 1 base and J by 5 bases, with 13 bases between them. CDR3 length equals 15 residues. The CDR3 here is CASSQVVYSGDTQYF. The CDR3 DNA reads as TGTGCCAGCAGCCAAGTAGTCTACTCCGGAGATACGCAGTATTTT.

This rearrangement joins TRBV4-1 to TRBJ2-3; D unresolved. The CDR3 is made up of 11 amino acids. Germline loops: CDR1 MGHRA, CDR2 YSYEKL. With 1 base removed from V and 7 bases from J, the gap between germline ends came to 3 bases. The CDR3 DNA sequence: TGCGCCAGCAGCCAAGCATATACGCAGTATTTT. Its protein is CASSQAYTQYF.

The chain recombines TRBV3-1 with TRBJ2-2; 7 bases are a match to TRBD2. Germline values: CDR1 LGHDT, CDR2 YNNKEL (reference sequence). V lost 3 bases to trimming and J lost 2 bases; unmatched junction nucleotides: 9. The CDR3 has 17 amino acids. CDR3 loop: CASSHGRLAVNTGELFF. The DNA of the CDR3 is TGTGCCAGCAGCCACGGGAGGCTAGCGGTAAACACCGGGGAGCTGTTTTTT.

The chain carries TRBV4-1 and TRBJ1-2, with D unclear. Trimming shortened V by 0 bases and J by 8 bases, and 19 bases separated the two germline ends. From germline, CDR1 is MGHRA and CDR2 YSYEKL. This CDR3 comprises 16 residues. In DNA, the CDR3 is TGCGCCAGCAGCCAAGACGAAGGGCCCTTACGGAGGGGCTACACCTTC. This gives the protein CASSQDEGPLRRGYTF.

On this clonotype itself: The junction departs from the called germline gene at one end, perhaps through a read error. This chain connects TRBV27 to TRBJ2-7; D is ambiguous. The germline CDR1 and CDR2 sequences are MNHEY and SMNVEV (reference sequence). This CDR3 region has 14 residues. CDR3 bases: TGTTCCAGCAGTTTACGCAGAAGCTCCTACGAGCAGTACTTC. Its translation is CSSSLRRSSYEQYF.

This clonotype was detected many times. J is TRBJ2-3 and V is TRBV10-3, with unresolved D. The CDR3 consists of 12 residues. V shed 0 bases and J shed 4 bases, with 2 bases lying between them. The V gene's germline CDR1 is ENHRY and CDR2 SYGVKD. The CDR3 loop is CAISESADTQYF. CDR3 coding DNA: TGTGCCATCAGTGAGTCAGCAGATACGCAGTATTTT.

This chain links TRBV5-1 with TRBJ1-2; 7 bases are a match to TRBD1. Germline CDR1 SGHRS, CDR2 YFSETQ. This CDR3 has 14 residues. Unmatched junction bases numbered 11, after V lost 4 bases and J lost 8 bases. This CDR3 reads CASSAGTVSGGYTF. DNA of the CDR3: TGCGCCAGCAGCGCTGGGACAGTATCCGGGGGCTACACCTTC.

This clonotype was recorded many times. The V gene is TRBV4-1, the J gene TRBJ1-2; D not resolved. The ends were cut back, 6 bases at V and 8 bases at J, with 19 bases in the middle. Germline V gene sequence: CDR1 MGHRA, CDR2 YSYEKL. CDR3 length: 14 amino acids. The CDR3 region is CASRSVTGRPGYTF. The CDR3 DNA follows: TGCGCCAGCAGATCGGTGACGGGCCGTCCGGGCTACACCTTC.

The J gene is TRBJ1-1, the V gene TRBV5-1; TRBD1 is a possible D gene (5 bases). Looked up from germline, CDR1 is SGHRS and CDR2 is YFSETQ. This CDR3 has 14 residues. Trimming shortened V by 4 bases and J by 5 bases, and 15 bases separated the two germline ends. The CDR3 nucleotides are TGCGCCAGCAGCCTGCGACCCGGGGCGACTGAAGCTTTCTTT. It codes for CASSLRPGATEAFF.